The sequence of this T cell receptor beta chain was determined in a study of blood T cell repertoires in COVID-19. Germline V gene sequence: CDR1 MNHEY, CDR2 SVGEGT. CDR3 size: 16 residues. V gave up 3 bases and J gave up 2 bases; unmatched junction bases: 8. Method: immunoSEQ multiplex PCR; TCRdb's copy keeps in-frame clones and lacks some. The sample carries 250,000 or so clones, around 86% recorded once. The source material was PBMCs or T cells enriched from blood (not recorded which). The sequence was collected from a man aged 40-49 years who had recovered from COVID-19. The chain couples TRBV6-2 or TRBV6-3 to TRBJ2-7; 9 nucleotides agree with TRBD1. This CDR3 is CASSYFWRDRAYEQYF. CDR3 DNA: TGTGCCAGCAGTTATTTCTGGAGGGACAGGGCCTACGAGCAGTACTTC.